The rows below give T cell receptor beta chains drawn from one sample of a study of T cells in Graves' hyperthyroidism and ophthalmopathy. In TCRdb, the multiplex PCR reads were re-called with MiXCR into one record per CDR3 protein. The table shows fewer than 450,000 distinct CDR3 sequences, with 15% to 20% occurring only once. The sequenced sample was blood. These receptors were collected from a man aged 18-30 years with Graves' ophthalmopathy. The CDR3 runs from the conserved cysteine through the conserved F or W. D genes are given only for firm matches. Clone size is stated in some rows and not others, as once, few, many or a class when expanded.

d_gene	v_gene	abundance	j_gene	CDR3nt	CDR3aa
.	TRBV11-2	.	TRBJ2-1	TGTGCCAGCAGCTTAGGGGCCAGAGGCTTCAAGTTCTTC	CASSLGARGFKFF
.	TRBV11-2	many	TRBJ2-1	TGTGCCAGCAGCTTTCTAATAAATGAGCAGTTCTTC	CASSFLINEQFF
.	TRBV29-1	.	TRBJ1-3	TGCAGCGTTGCCGGGACGTTTGGAAACACCATATATTTT	CSVAGTFGNTIYF
TRBD2	TRBV6-2/TRBV6-3	many	TRBJ2-7	TGTGCCAGCAGAACGGGGGGGGCCTGGGACGAGCAGTACTTC	CASRTGGAWDEQYF
.	TRBV10-3	.	TRBJ2-2	TGTGCCATCAGTGGGGGAAAGGACACCGGGGAGCTGTTTTTT	CAISGGKDTGELFF
.	TRBV12-3/TRBV12-4	many	TRBJ2-7	TGTGCCAGCAGTTACCGACAGGCGTACGAGCAGTACTTC	CASSYRQAYEQYF
TRBD2	TRBV6-5	.	TRBJ2-7	TGTGCCAGCAGTTACGGGACTGGGACAGCGGGAGGTTCGGGGCAGTACTTC	CASSYGTGTAGGSGQYF
TRBD1	TRBV24-1	many	TRBJ2-5	TGTGCCACCAGTCCGAAGGGAAGGACAGGAGAAGAGACCCAGTACTTC	CATSPKGRTGEETQYF
.	TRBV27	many	TRBJ1-4	TGTGCCAGCAGTAACCCTGGGGGCGCAACTAATGAAAAACTGTTTTTT	CASSNPGGATNEKLFF
.	TRBV7-6	few	TRBJ2-3	TGTGCCAGCAGCTCCCTTGTTGCGACCTCGACAGATACGCAGTATTTT	CASSSLVATSTDTQYF
TRBD1	TRBV5-1	.	TRBJ1-1	TGCGCCAGCAGCTTGGTGGGACAGGGGGCCGCAGACACTGAAGCTTTCTTT	CASSLVGQGAADTEAFF
.	TRBV19	.	TRBJ1-6	TGTGCCAGTAGTACGCGGGCCAATTCACCCCTCCACTTT	CASSTRANSPLHF
.	TRBV28	.	TRBJ2-1	TGTGCCAGCAGTGAAGCTCTCAATGAGCAGTTCTTC	CASSEALNEQFF
TRBD1	TRBV25-1	.	TRBJ1-2	TGTGCCAGCAGTTCCACCTTGGACAGGAACTATGGCTACACCTTC	CASSSTLDRNYGYTF
TRBD1	TRBV5-1	.	TRBJ1-6	TGCGCCAGCAGCTTGGGACAGGGGACAAATTCACCCCTCCACTTT	CASSLGQGTNSPLHF
TRBD2	TRBV16	few	TRBJ2-3	TGTGCCAGCAGCCCTACTAGCGGGGGGCCGTATACGCAGTATTTT	CASSPTSGGPYTQYF
.	TRBV12-3/TRBV12-4	many	TRBJ2-1	TGTGCCAGCAGTTTATTCGGTAAGGCTCCCTACAATGAGCAGTTCTTC	CASSLFGKAPYNEQFF
TRBD2	TRBV24-1	.	TRBJ2-3	TGTGCCACGACTAGCATAAGGGGAGATACGCAGTATTTT	CATTSIRGDTQYF
.	TRBV20-1	many	TRBJ2-3	TGCAGTGCTAGTGGCGGGGCTCCTGATACGCAGTATTTT	CSASGGAPDTQYF
.	TRBV6-2/TRBV6-3	once	TRBJ2-7	TGTGCCAACAGCGAAATCGGTGGCAGCCGTCGCTACCATGAGCAGTACTTC	CANSEIGGSRRYHEQYF
.	TRBV7-9	many	TRBJ2-7	TGTGCCAGCAGCCAGGCGGCAGGATCAACCTACGAGCAGTACTTC	CASSQAAGSTYEQYF
.	TRBV6-1	few	TRBJ2-7	TGTGCCAGCAACCCTGCAGGTCCGACCTACGAGCAGTACTTC	CASNPAGPTYEQYF
.	TRBV18	few	TRBJ2-7	TGTGCCAGCTCATCCCTCGGAGGAGCCGAGCAGTACTTC	CASSSLGGAEQYF
.	TRBV18	many	TRBJ1-1	TGTGCCACCGCCCCGGGGGCCGGCACTGAAGCTTTCTTT	CATAPGAGTEAFF
.	TRBV2	many	TRBJ2-1	TGTGCCAGCAGTAACGGCCTATACAATGAGCAGTTCTTC	CASSNGLYNEQFF
.	TRBV7-9	many	TRBJ1-1	TGTGCCAGCAGAAACACCGGGGGGACTGAAGCTTTCTTT	CASRNTGGTEAFF
.	TRBV10-3	.	TRBJ2-3	TGTGCCATCAGCCCACTAGATGCGCCTTCTAGCGCAGATACGCAGTATTTT	CAISPLDAPSSADTQYF
TRBD2	TRBV9	few	TRBJ2-5	TGTGCCAGCAGCGGGACTAGCGGACTCCAAGAGACCCAGTACTTC	CASSGTSGLQETQYF
.	TRBV7-9	many	TRBJ2-7	TGTGCCAGCAGCCAATCTAAGGGGAGATCCTACGAGCAGTACTTC	CASSQSKGRSYEQYF
TRBD1	TRBV12-3/TRBV12-4	.	TRBJ2-7	TGTGCCAGCAGCGCCCACCGGGACAGGGGACTCTCCTTCGAGCAGTACTTC	CASSAHRDRGLSFEQYF
TRBD2	TRBV24-1	many	TRBJ2-1	TGTGCCACCAGTGACGTAGGACTAGCGGGGGACAATGAGCAGTTCTTC	CATSDVGLAGDNEQFF
.	TRBV6-1	.	TRBJ2-7	TGTGCCAGCACAGGGTATGGACGGTCCTACGAGCAGTACTTC	CASTGYGRSYEQYF
TRBD1	TRBV27	.	TRBJ1-4	TGTGCCAGCAGTTTATCCGGACAGGGGGCTTATGCAACTAATGAAAAACTGTTTTTT	CASSLSGQGAYATNEKLFF
TRBD1	TRBV6-1	many	TRBJ2-2	TGTGCCAGCAAACCCGAGGGGGCCGGGTCCGGGGAGCTGTTTTTT	CASKPEGAGSGELFF
TRBD2	TRBV20-1	.	TRBJ2-5	TGCAGTGAGCAAGGGCTAGCGGGGCGCTCCCAAGAGACCCAGTACTTC	CSEQGLAGRSQETQYF
.	TRBV12-3/TRBV12-4	many	TRBJ2-1	TGTGCCAGCAGGGCTACGGGGGACAATGAGCAGTTCTTC	CASRATGDNEQFF
TRBD1	TRBV7-8	many	TRBJ1-4	TGTGCCAGCAGCTCGGGACAGGGGGGTTCATCAGAAAAACTGTTTTTT	CASSSGQGGSSEKLFF
TRBD1	TRBV20-1	many	TRBJ2-7	TGCAGTGCTGGCCGGGACAGGGGACCCTACGAGCAGTACTTC	CSAGRDRGPYEQYF
TRBD1	TRBV6-9	few	TRBJ1-1	TGTGCCAGCAGTTACGGCAGGGACAGGGGCGAAGCTTTCTTT	CASSYGRDRGEAFF
TRBD1	TRBV12-3/TRBV12-4	many	TRBJ2-1	TGTGCCAGCGAGGGGAGGACTGGGGACAGGTGGTATGAGCAGTTCTTC	CASEGRTGDRWYEQFF
TRBD1	TRBV6-1	many	TRBJ1-2	TGTGCCAGCTCCGTGGGACAGGGTGGTTTCTATGGCTACACCTTC	CASSVGQGGFYGYTF
TRBD2	TRBV7-2	few	TRBJ2-1	TGTGCCAGCAGCCGACTAGCGGGGGAGAATGAGCAGTTCTTC	CASSRLAGENEQFF
.	TRBV7-2	few	TRBJ2-7	TGTGCCAGCAGCTTAGGGCAGCTCCAGTACTTC	CASSLGQLQYF
.	TRBV7-2	.	TRBJ1-3	TGTGCCAGCAGCTTCAAGGGCTTGAGCTCTGGAAACACCATATATTTT	CASSFKGLSSGNTIYF
TRBD2	TRBV5-1	.	TRBJ2-2	TGCGCCAGCAGCCGAGCTGAGGGGAGGGGAGGAACCGGGGAGCTGTTTTTT	CASSRAEGRGGTGELFF
.	TRBV6-1	.	TRBJ1-1	TGTGCCACCTCGATCCACGAAGCTTTCTTT	CATSIHEAFF
TRBD1	TRBV3-1	many	TRBJ1-1	TGTGCCAGCAGCCAGGTAACCAGGGGGCTCGGGGCTTTCTTT	CASSQVTRGLGAFF
TRBD2	TRBV12-3/TRBV12-4	many	TRBJ2-1	TGTGCCAGCAGTTACCCAAGGCCTTGGACTAGCGGGGGAGACAATGAGCAGTTCTTC	CASSYPRPWTSGGDNEQFF
.	TRBV10-1	once	TRBJ2-3	TGCGCCAGCAGTGAGTTCCTTCGGGGCTCTAGCACAGATACGCAGTATTTT	CASSEFLRGSSTDTQYF
TRBD1	TRBV5-6	.	TRBJ2-7	TGTGCCAGCAGTCCCTTGCGGGACAGGAGCTCCTACGAGCAGTACTTC	CASSPLRDRSSYEQYF
TRBD2	TRBV20-1	.	TRBJ2-7	TGCAGTGCTAGAGGCGGGGGGTACCTCTCCTACGAGCAGTACTTC	CSARGGGYLSYEQYF
TRBD1	TRBV5-6	few	TRBJ2-1	TGTGCCAGCAGCTTGGCTACAGGGGGTCCCTACAATGAGCAGTTCTTC	CASSLATGGPYNEQFF
TRBD1	TRBV11-2	many	TRBJ2-7	TGTGCCAGCAGCCGGGGACAGCAATACTACGAGCAGTACTTC	CASSRGQQYYEQYF
.	TRBV13	.	TRBJ2-7	TGTGCCAGCAGCTTAGAGGGATTCGGTAATTCCGAGCAGTACTTC	CASSLEGFGNSEQYF
.	TRBV12-3/TRBV12-4	few	TRBJ1-3	TGTGCCAACAGGACGACAGGCTCTGGAAACACCATATATTTT	CANRTTGSGNTIYF
.	TRBV28	many	TRBJ2-7	TGTGCCAGCAGTTGGATAGGGGATGGCGAGCAGTACTTC	CASSWIGDGEQYF